The clone carrying this T cell receptor beta chain came up a few times. What it binds is unknown. This entry is derived from a study of PD-1 blockade in classical Hodgkin lymphoma. Time point reported: cycle 4 day 1 (C4D1), after more than five weeks of nivolumab. Every patient relapsed after autologous stem cell transplantation, and brentuximab vedotin exposure varied. Best responses fell into complete response, partial response or progressive disease. Germline V gene data show CDR1 as MNHNS and CDR2 as SASEGT. This CDR3 comprises 14 residues. Trimming removed 0 bases from V and 8 bases from J, with 13 bases in between. Profiling relied on immunoSEQ multiplex PCR, and the TCRdb table lists in-frame clones only, not all of them. The sample holds around 19,000 clones, approximately 80% seen once. Findings of the study overall: Newly diagnosed and completely responding patients shared comparable baseline diversity. Later analyses included only patients treated at least 1 year post-ASCT. Significantly greater TCR diversity emerged by C4D1 in CD4+ cells but not CD8+ cells.

The origin of this receptor is a human donor with classical Hodgkin lymphoma. The chain recombines TRBV6-1 with TRBJ1-2; D is undetermined. The sequenced sample was peripheral blood mononuclear cells (PBMCs), obtained before the fourth cycle of nivolumab. The CDR3 bases are TGTGCCAGCAGTGAAGCGGGGTCGGAAGGGGGCTACACCTTC. As protein: CASSEAGSEGGYTF.